A single sample is the source of the 12 T cell receptor beta chains below, sequenced in a study of blood T cell repertoires in COVID-19. Profiling relied on immunoSEQ multiplex PCR, and the TCRdb table lists in-frame clones only, not all of them. The data hold approximately 210,000 clones, with 65% to 90% observed a single time. Sequenced: PBMCs or T cells enriched from blood (not recorded which). Receptor source: a woman in her forties or fifties with acute COVID-19.

The chain couples TRBV7-2 to TRBJ2-3; D may be TRBD1 (5 bases). CDR1 and CDR2 from the germline V gene are SGHTA and FQGNSA. Deletions cut 5 bases from V and 8 bases from J, with 17 bases between. The CDR3 is 14 amino acids. CDR3 in amino acids: CASSPDSSTGTQYF. The CDR3 DNA sequence: TGTGCCAGCAGCCCCGACAGTTCCACGGGTACGCAGTATTTT.

The rearrangement joins TRBV7-9 to TRBJ1-6; D unresolved. This CDR3 comprises 14 residues. Trimming took off 3 bases at V and 9 bases at J, with 12 bases between the two ends. Germline V CDR1 and CDR2: SEHNR, FQNEAQ (reference sequence). The CDR3 here is CASSLDPGVSPLHF. CDR3 nucleotide sequence: TGTGCCAGCAGCTTGGACCCCGGGGTTTCACCCCTCCACTTT.

J is TRBJ1-4 and V is TRBV7-2; 7 nucleotides match TRBD1. V dropped 1 base and J dropped 4; count of bases not matched to a gene: 6. CDR1 is SGHTA, CDR2 FQGNSA, per germline. The CDR3 sequence is 16 residues long. The CDR3 is CASSLGTGRYNEKLFF. The CDR3, as DNA: TGTGCCAGCAGCTTAGGGACAGGAAGATATAATGAAAAACTGTTTTTT. The variable domain in full, with the rest retrieved from reference TRBV7-2 and TRBJ1-4, is GAGVSQSPSNKVTEKGKDVELRCDPISGHTALYWYRQSLGQGLEFLIYFQGNSAPDKSGLPSDRFSAERTGGSVSTLTIQRTQQEDSAVYLCASSLGTGRYNEKLFFGSGTQLSVL.

The chain is built from TRBV4-2 and TRBJ2-5; the D gene is possibly TRBD1 (6 bases). Germline V gene sequence: CDR1 LGHNA, CDR2 YNFKEQ. Deletions cut 3 bases from V and 3 bases from J, with 11 bases between. The CDR3 contains 14 residues. The CDR3 reads CASSQRTDKETQYF. DNA of the CDR3: TGTGCCAGCAGCCAGCGGACAGATAAAGAGACCCAGTACTTC.

This clone was observed a handful of times. Here the CDR3 reads CASSQGIPGNTEAFF. The CDR3 DNA follows: TGTGCCAGCAGCCAGGGCATTCCAGGGAACACTGAAGCTTTCTTT. The chain recombines TRBV16 with TRBJ1-1, with D uncertain. The germline gives CDR1 KGHSY, CDR2 FQNENV. Trimming shortened V by 3 bases and J by 1 base, and 12 bases separated the two germline ends. The CDR3 extends over 15 amino acids.

This clone was observed once. The rearrangement uses TRBV18 and TRBJ2-5; a possible D gene is TRBD1 (5 bases). This CDR3 spans 14 amino acids. V was clipped by 1 base and J by 0 bases, with 6 bases between them. Germline CDR1 reads KGHSH; CDR2 reads LQKENI. CDR3 sequence: CASSPQGYQETQYF. The DNA of the CDR3 is TGTGCCAGCTCACCACAGGGGTACCAAGAGACCCAGTACTTC. The full variable domain, its missing parts supplied by reference TRBV18 and TRBJ2-5, is NAGVMQNPRHLVRRRGQEARLRCSPMKGHSHVYWYRQLPEEGLKFMVYLQKENIIDESGMPKERFSAEFPKEGPSILRIQQVVRGDSAAYFCASSPQGYQETQYFGPGTRLLVL.

The chain uses TRBV15 and TRBJ2-7; 14 bases are shared with TRBD2. The CDR3 is made up of 20 amino acids. Germline V gene lookup returns CDR1 LNHNV and CDR2 YYDKDF (reference sequence). With V trimmed by 0 bases and J by 4 bases, 14 bases remained unmatched. The CDR3 spells CATSRDLETSGRGRRYEQYF. The CDR3 DNA is TGTGCCACCAGCAGAGATCTGGAGACTAGCGGGAGGGGACGACGGTACGAGCAGTACTTC.

This sequence joins TRBV19 and TRBJ2-7; D is possibly TRBD1 (5 bases). V was cut by 3 bases and J by 2 bases, with 11 bases left in between. The CDR3 covers 14 residues. Germline V gives CDR1 LNHDA, CDR2 SQIVND (reference sequence). The CDR3 region is CASSIDSSTYEQYF. DNA for the CDR3: TGTGCCAGTAGTATCGACAGTTCCACCTACGAGCAGTACTTC.

This clone came up once. The V call is TRBV2, the J call TRBJ1-1; no reliable D call. Trimming cost V 6 bases and J 0 bases, with 8 bases left between them. The CDR3 covers 13 residues. CDR1 is SNHLY and CDR2 is FYNNEI in the germline V gene. The CDR3 loop reads CASRFLMNTEAFF. CDR3 sequence (DNA): TGTGCCAGCAGGTTTTTAATGAACACTGAAGCTTTCTTT.

The V gene is TRBV6-1, the J gene TRBJ1-6; D is perhaps TRBD1 (5 bases). There are 18 residues in the CDR3. Trimming cost V 4 bases and J 0 bases, with 16 bases left between them. Germline V gene lookup returns CDR1 MNHNS and CDR2 SASEGT. This CDR3 reads CASSGLLGGSSYNSPLHF. DNA for the CDR3: TGTGCCAGCAGTGGACTACTGGGGGGAAGCTCCTATAATTCACCCCTCCACTTT.

The chain links TRBV11-2 to TRBJ2-1; 8 bases align to TRBD1. The V segment lost 1 base and the J segment 3 bases; nucleotides outside the gene matches: 8. Per the germline V gene, CDR1 is SGHAT and CDR2 is FQNNGV. The CDR3 is 17 amino acids. The CDR3 reads CASSLVPQGANYNEQFF. Written as DNA, the CDR3 is TGTGCCAGCAGCTTAGTTCCGCAGGGGGCTAACTACAATGAGCAGTTCTTC. Variable domain in full (rest from reference TRBV11-2 and TRBJ2-1): EAGVAQSPRYKIIEKRQSVAFWCNPISGHATLYWYQQILGQGPKLLIQFQNNGVVDDSQLPKDRFSAERLKGVDSTLKIQPAKLEDSAVYLCASSLVPQGANYNEQFFGPGTRLTVL.

V and J are TRBV21-1 and TRBJ1-2. TRBV21-1 is termed a pseudogene. This CDR3 has 16 residues. This CDR3 reads CASSKAGGHHFYGYTF. CDR3 in DNA: TGTGCCAGCAGCAAAGCGGGAGGGCATCATTTCTATGGCTACACCTTC.